Following are 18 T cell receptor beta chains from one sample sequenced in a study of technical replicates of blood from a few donors. Sequencing was performed with immunoSEQ multiplex PCR; in TCRdb, only in-frame clones are kept and a portion is missing. The table lists about 82,000 clones, roughly 95% of them singletons. Material: T cells isolated from PBMCs. Every receptor here comes from a human donor in good health.

This clone was detected only once. The rearrangement links TRBV9 to TRBJ2-1, with 7 bases aligning to TRBD2. The trim removed 0 bases at V and 6 bases at J, leaving 9 bases unmatched. CDR1 and CDR2 from the germline V gene are SGDLS and YYNGEE. The CDR3 loop spans 16 amino acids. CDR3 DNA: TGTGCCAGCAGCGTAGCTGTAGGACTAGTAGGCAATGAGCAGTTCTTC. Its translation: CASSVAVGLVGNEQFF.

This chain connects TRBV10-1 to TRBJ2-1; D might be TRBD1 (5 bases). There are 12 residues in the CDR3. The V gene lost 3 bases and the J gene lost 10 bases, with 10 bases spanning the gap. Germline values: CDR1 WNHNN, CDR2 SYGVQD (reference sequence). The CDR3 sequence: CASSEGVGEQFF. The CDR3 DNA sequence: TGCGCCAGCAGTGAAGGGGTTGGGGAGCAGTTCTTC.

The rearrangement joins TRBV5-6 to TRBJ2-5; perhaps TRBD2 as D (6 bases). Germline V CDR1 and CDR2: SGHDT, YYEEEE. The CDR3 is 15 residues long. V lost 4 bases and J 5 bases, leaving 18 bases between the germline ends. The CDR3 DNA reads as TGTGCCAGCAGCCCCCGGGACTCACGAAGGGAGACCCAGTACTTC. Residues: CASSPRDSRRETQYF.

The rearrangement uses TRBV14 and TRBJ2-1; D is possibly TRBD1 (6 bases). Germline assignment: CDR1 SGHDN and CDR2 FVKESK. Between the trimmed V and J ends, which lost 1 base and 0 bases, there was a span of 16 bases. This CDR3 has 18 amino acids. CDR3 bases: TGTGCCAGCAGCCAAGTGCAGGGGCTTTTGAGCTCCTACAATGAGCAGTTCTTC. Translated: CASSQVQGLLSSYNEQFF.

The chain links TRBV4-3 to TRBJ1-1; 10 bases map to TRBD1. The CDR3 is 14 residues long. Germline V gene data show CDR1 as LGHNA and CDR2 as YSLEER. J was trimmed by 5 bases and V by 3 bases; bases with no gene match: 3. The CDR3 nucleotides read TGCGCCAGCAGCCATAGGACAGGGGGAACTGAAGCTTTCTTT. Its protein is CASSHRTGGTEAFF.

The chain links TRBV10-2 to TRBJ2-1; possible D gene TRBD2, 6 bases. Germline V gene lookup returns CDR1 WSHSY and CDR2 SAAADI. Trimming left V 2 bases short and J 7 bases short, with 9 bases between. The CDR3 loop spans 13 amino acids. The CDR3 DNA follows: TGCGCCAGCAGTGAGGGCGGGATTAATGAGCAGTTCTTC. Protein: CASSEGGINEQFF.

This chain links TRBV7-9 with TRBJ2-7, with D possibly matching TRBD2 (5 bases). The germline gives CDR1 SEHNR, CDR2 FQNEAQ (reference sequence). The CDR3 covers 14 residues. Between the trimmed V and J ends, which lost 2 bases and 2 bases, there was a span of 10 bases. The CDR3 is CASSLRGSPYEQYF. The DNA of the CDR3 is TGTGCCAGCAGCTTAAGAGGGAGCCCCTACGAGCAGTACTTC.

The rearrangement uses TRBV2 and TRBJ2-3; possible D gene TRBD1, 5 bases. V lost 4 bases to trimming and J lost 0 bases, with 11 bases between them. Germline V CDR1 and CDR2: SNHLY, FYNNEI. The CDR3 loop spans 15 amino acids. In DNA, the CDR3 is TGTGCCAGCAGTGGGGGCCTTACCAGCACAGATACGCAGTATTTT. It specifies CASSGGLTSTDTQYF.

The gene calls are TRBV7-3 and TRBJ1-1; 7 positions agree with TRBD1. Losses at the gene ends were 3 bases for V and 1 base for J; bases not matched to a gene: 2. Looked up from germline, CDR1 is SGHTA and CDR2 is FQGTGA. The CDR3 consists of 14 residues. The CDR3 DNA is TGTGCCAGCAGCTTCGGGACAGCGAACACTGAAGCTTTCTTT. This gives the protein CASSFGTANTEAFF.

In this sample, this clone turned up once. The chain has TRBV2 and TRBJ1-1; 8 bases are a match to TRBD1. The CDR3 contains 15 residues. After removal of 4 bases from V and 7 bases from J, the junction contained 11 bases not matched to a gene. Germline V gene sequence: CDR1 SNHLY, CDR2 FYNNEI. CDR3 loop: CASSANRGSFSEAFF. The DNA of the CDR3 is TGTGCCAGCAGTGCCAACAGGGGGAGTTTTAGTGAAGCTTTCTTT.

This chain connects TRBV5-6 to TRBJ1-1; D is ambiguous. Germline CDR1 SGHDT, CDR2 YYEEEE. Trimming removed 4 bases at V and 4 bases at J, with 17 bases between. The CDR3 is 15 amino acids. CDR3 in amino acids: CASSPTAPLPTEAFF. Written as DNA, the CDR3 is TGTGCCAGCAGCCCAACTGCCCCCCTCCCCACTGAAGCTTTCTTT. The whole variable domain, remainder taken from reference TRBV5-6 and TRBJ1-1, is DAGVTQSPTHLIKTRGQQVTLRCSPKSGHDTVSWYQQALGQGPQFIFQYYEEEERQRGNFPDRFSGHQFPNYSSELNVNALLLGDSALYLCASSPTAPLPTEAFFGQGTRLTVV.

V is TRBV11-2 and J is TRBJ2-5; TRBD1 aligns across 9 bases. With 5 bases clipped from V and 5 bases from J, the junction kept 6 bases outside the gene matches. The CDR3 loop spans 14 amino acids. The germline CDR1 and CDR2 sequences are SGHAT and FQNNGV. CDR3 sequence: CASSQQGARETQYF. The CDR3, as DNA: TGTGCCAGCAGCCAACAGGGGGCGCGGGAGACCCAGTACTTC.

V is TRBV13 and J is TRBJ2-3; D gene uncertain. Germline-derived CDR1 and CDR2 are PRHDT and FYEKMQ (reference sequence). Trimming took 5 bases from V and 0 from J, leaving 18 bases between them. This CDR3 has 17 residues. The CDR3 sequence is CASSTHLGVSSTDTQYF. The CDR3 DNA is TGTGCCAGCAGCACTCACCTTGGAGTCTCTAGCACAGATACGCAGTATTTT.

This chain uses TRBV28 with TRBJ2-5, with 10 bases aligning to TRBD1. The V and J ends lost 4 bases and 5 bases, in that order; junction bases with no gene match: 10. Germline V CDR1 and CDR2: MDHEN, SYDVKM. This CDR3 is 16 amino acids long. The CDR3: CASSYDDRGLDETQYF. Here the CDR3 DNA reads TGTGCCAGCAGTTACGACGACAGGGGGCTAGATGAGACCCAGTACTTC.

This chain links TRBV28 with TRBJ2-3; the match to TRBD1 covers 9 bases. Per the germline V gene, CDR1 is MDHEN and CDR2 is SYDVKM. The CDR3 runs to 16 residues. With V trimmed by 1 base and J by 4 bases, 6 bases remained unmatched. DNA for the CDR3: TGTGCCAGCAGTTTATCCCCGGGACAGGGTGCAGATACGCAGTATTTT. It specifies CASSLSPGQGADTQYF.

The rearrangement joins TRBV11-2 to TRBJ2-2, with TRBD2 identical over 7 bases. CDR1 and CDR2 from the germline V gene are SGHAT and FQNNGV. The CDR3 consists of 15 residues. Trimming at V came to 3 bases and at J to 1 base, leaving 2 bases not matched to a gene. The CDR3 nucleotides read TGTGCCAGCAGCTTTAGCGGGTGGAACACCGGGGAGCTGTTTTTT. This sequence encodes CASSFSGWNTGELFF.

This sequence joins TRBV29-1 and TRBJ2-1; a weak D match, TRBD1 (6 bases). With 6 bases removed from V and 7 bases from J, the gap between germline ends came to 19 bases. The CDR3 has 14 residues. From germline, CDR1 is SQVTM and CDR2 ANQGSEA. CDR3 in amino acids: CSVMSSPQGNEQFF. The CDR3 coding sequence is TGCAGCGTCATGTCTAGCCCCCAGGGGAATGAGCAGTTCTTC.

The chain combines TRBV28 with TRBJ2-7, with TRBD1 matching over 9 bases. Germline lookup yields CDR1 MDHEN and CDR2 SYDVKM. V was clipped by 6 bases and J by 13 bases; unmatched bases: 4. CDR3 size: 10 residues. As DNA, the CDR3 is TGTGCCAGCAGCCGGGACAGGGTTTACTTC. Its protein is CASSRDRVYF.